A selection of T cell receptor beta chains follows, all from one sample in a study of blood T cell repertoires in COVID-19. Assay used: immunoSEQ multiplex PCR; TCRdb lists only in-frame clones, some missing. The data show about 210,000 clones, about 91% seen once. The sample was peripheral blood. Every receptor here comes from a man aged 18 to 30 with active or convalescent COVID-19. CDR3s include the opening cysteine and the closing phenylalanine or tryptophan. D genes are given only for firm matches. The size field is filled for only some rows; it gives once, few, many or a size class.

TRBJ1-5	NA	15	NA	TRBV19	CASSILGDFNQPQHF	TGTGCCAGTAGTATATTAGGGGACTTCAATCAGCCCCAGCATTTT
TRBJ2-1	NA	15	NA	TRBV27	CASSLDGSSYNEQFF	TGTGCCAGCAGTTTAGATGGGAGCTCCTACAATGAGCAGTTCTTC
TRBJ2-1	NA	17	TRBD2	TRBV5-6	CASSLALREVLYNEQFF	TGTGCCAGCAGCTTGGCCCTGCGGGAGGTACTCTACAATGAGCAGTTCTTC
TRBJ2-1	few	14	TRBD2	TRBV4-1	CASSQGLAYNEQFF	TGCGCCAGCAGCCAAGGACTAGCGTACAATGAGCAGTTCTTC
TRBJ1-2	NA	18	NA	TRBV7-8	CASSPTLQGWGPGYGYTF	TGTGCCAGCAGCCCCACCCTACAGGGCTGGGGGCCAGGGTATGGCTACACCTTC
TRBJ2-3	NA	15	NA	TRBV28	CASSLMESGTDTQYF	TGTGCCAGCAGTTTAATGGAGAGTGGCACAGATACGCAGTATTTT
TRBJ2-7	NA	14	NA	TRBV7-9	CASSPRGISYEQYF	TGTGCCAGCAGCCCTAGGGGGATTTCATACGAGCAGTACTTC
TRBJ1-5	few	13	NA	TRBV24-1	CATSGHRDQPQHF	TGTGCCACCAGTGGCCACAGAGATCAGCCCCAGCATTTT
TRBJ2-1	NA	16	TRBD2	TRBV7-7	CASSPNGASGVNEQFF	TGTGCTAGCAGTCCTAACGGGGCTAGCGGGGTTAATGAGCAGTTCTTC
TRBJ2-3	once	15	TRBD2	TRBV3-1/TRBV3-2	CASSQGGSILDTQYF	TGTGCCAGCAGCCAAGGCGGGAGCATCCTAGATACGCAGTATTTT
TRBJ2-1	NA	19	TRBD2	TRBV7-2	CASSLVGGLAGGPGNEQFF	TGTGCCAGCAGCTTAGTGGGGGGACTAGCGGGAGGGCCCGGGAATGAGCAGTTCTTC
TRBJ2-5	NA	15	NA	TRBV11-2	CASSLGTSPQETQYF	TGTGCCAGCAGCTTAGGTACTAGCCCCCAAGAGACCCAGTACTTC
TRBJ1-2	NA	14	NA	TRBV30	CAWSADTSNYGYTF	TGTGCCTGGAGCGCCGACACGTCTAACTATGGCTACACCTTC
TRBJ1-5	NA	13	NA	TRBV6-1	CASSEFSNQPQHF	TGTGCCAGCAGTGAATTCTCCAATCAGCCCCAGCATTTT
TRBJ1-6	NA	14	NA	TRBV3-1/TRBV3-2	CASSQGHGNSPLHF	TGTGCCAGCAGCCAAGGACATGGTAATTCACCCCTCCACTTT
TRBJ2-5	NA	14	NA	TRBV30	CAWSHFRGGETQYF	TGTGCCTGGAGCCACTTCAGGGGTGGGGAGACCCAGTACTTC
TRBJ2-3	NA	17	TRBD2	TRBV19	CASSIRGIGRVTDTQYF	TGTGCCAGTAGTATCAGAGGTATCGGGAGGGTTACAGATACGCAGTATTTT
TRBJ2-7	NA	15	NA	TRBV4-2	CASSQDRERAYEQYF	TGTGCCAGCAGCCAAGACAGGGAGCGGGCCTACGAGCAGTACTTC
TRBJ1-5	NA	16	NA	TRBV7-8	CASSIRGSGTNQPQHF	TGTGCCAGCAGCATTAGGGGGTCGGGGACCAATCAGCCCCAGCATTTT
TRBJ2-3	NA	14	TRBD2	TRBV2	CASTLAGEEDTQYF	TGTGCCAGCACCTTAGCGGGAGAGGAAGATACGCAGTATTTT
TRBJ1-1	NA	12	NA	TRBV29-1	CSVNAGRTEAFF	TGCAGCGTTAACGCAGGGAGGACTGAAGCTTTCTTT
TRBJ2-1	once	12	TRBD2	TRBV6-4	CASSEGGNEQFF	TGTGCCAGCAGTGAGGGGGGGAATGAGCAGTTCTTC
TRBJ2-2	NA	15	NA	TRBV5-4	CASSFPDSAPRELFF	TGTGCCAGCAGCTTCCCCGACAGTGCCCCCCGGGAGCTGTTTTTT
TRBJ1-2	NA	12	NA	TRBV12-3/TRBV12-4	CASSLYGNGYTF	TGTGCCAGCAGTTTATACGGGAACGGCTACACCTTC
TRBJ2-7	NA	14	TRBD2	TRBV11-2	CASSLTQRGYEQYF	TGTGCCAGCAGCTTGACTCAGCGGGGCTACGAGCAGTACTTC
TRBJ1-2	NA	13	TRBD1	TRBV6-5	CASNVQQGDGYTF	TGTGCCAGCAATGTACAACAGGGGGACGGCTACACCTTC
TRBJ2-5	few	13	NA	TRBV18	CASSPGLQETQYF	TGTGCCAGCTCACCTGGACTCCAAGAGACCCAGTACTTC
TRBJ2-1	NA	15	NA	TRBV5-1	CASSLMTGDYNEQFF	TGCGCCAGCAGCTTGATGACAGGTGATTACAATGAGCAGTTCTTC
TRBJ1-1	NA	12	NA	TRBV19	CASRLGDNEAFF	TGTGCCAGTAGGTTGGGGGACAATGAAGCTTTCTTT
TRBJ2-7	NA	15	TRBD1	TRBV6-5	CASSHNRDSSYEQYF	TGTGCCAGCAGCCACAACCGGGACAGTAGCTACGAGCAGTACTTC
TRBJ1-4	NA	19	NA	TRBV21-1	CASSKAGTGQFSFGEKLFF	TGTGCCAGCAGCAAAGCTGGCACAGGGCAATTCTCCTTCGGGGAAAAACTGTTTTTT
TRBJ2-3	once	12	NA	TRBV28	CASTPPHGTQYF	TGTGCCAGCACCCCTCCCCACGGTACGCAGTATTTT
TRBJ2-1	NA	14	NA	TRBV11-2	CASSLGGPYNEQFF	TGTGCCAGCAGCTTAGGAGGGCCGTACAATGAGCAGTTCTTC
TRBJ2-2	NA	15	TRBD2	TRBV2	CASSDTRTSARELFF	TGTGCCAGCAGTGATACCCGGACTAGCGCGCGGGAGCTGTTTTTT
TRBJ1-1	NA	13	NA	TRBV19	CASSIVADTEAFF	TGTGCCAGTAGTATAGTCGCGGACACTGAAGCTTTCTTT
TRBJ2-3	NA	15	TRBD2	TRBV5-1	CASSLRGGGTDTQYF	TGCGCCAGCAGCTTGCGGGGGGGCGGCACAGATACGCAGTATTTT
TRBJ1-3	NA	17	NA	TRBV9	CTSSVESAWSSGNTIYF	TGTACCAGCAGCGTAGAAAGCGCCTGGAGCTCTGGAAACACCATATATTTT
TRBJ2-1	NA	17	TRBD2	TRBV14	CASSRGLAERPYNEQFF	TGTGCCAGCAGCCGGGGACTAGCGGAGCGACCCTACAATGAGCAGTTCTTC
TRBJ1-1	NA	14	TRBD1	TRBV6-5	CASSYGTGITEAFF	TGTGCCAGCAGTTATGGGACAGGGATCACTGAAGCTTTCTTT
TRBJ1-4	NA	15	NA	TRBV10-3	CAIRSSDGLNDKLFF	TGTGCCATCAGGTCTTCGGACGGACTGAATGACAAACTGTTTTTT
TRBJ2-7	NA	18	TRBD1	TRBV10-2	CASSEPVTGTGRSYEQYF	TGCGCCAGCAGTGAGCCCGTCACCGGGACAGGGCGATCCTACGAGCAGTACTTC
TRBJ2-1	NA	16	TRBD2	TRBV4-3	CASSQDPAGGYNEQFF	TGCGCCAGCAGCCAAGATCCGGCGGGGGGATACAATGAGCAGTTCTTC
TRBJ2-7	NA	14	NA	TRBV5-1	CASSLAPGTYEQYF	TGCGCCAGCAGCTTGGCCCCAGGAACCTACGAGCAGTACTTC
TRBJ2-3	NA	14	TRBD2	TRBV10-1	CASSASGRYDTQYF	TGCGCCAGCAGTGCTAGCGGGAGATATGATACGCAGTATTTT
TRBJ1-2	NA	14	NA	TRBV27	CASSLAGKNYGYTF	TGTGCCAGCAGTTTAGCAGGCAAGAACTATGGCTACACCTTC
TRBJ1-4	NA	17	NA	TRBV4-3	CASSQAFIGQTGEKLFF	TGCGCCAGCAGCCAAGCCTTCATAGGACAAACCGGAGAAAAACTGTTTTTT
TRBJ2-3	NA	12	TRBD2	TRBV6-2/TRBV6-3	CASSYVGLGQYF	TGTGCCAGCAGTTACGTGGGACTAGGACAGTATTTT
TRBJ2-7	NA	15	NA	TRBV19	CASSIAAGASYEQYF	TGTGCCAGTAGTATAGCCGCGGGGGCTTCCTACGAGCAGTACTTC
TRBJ2-1	NA	16	TRBD2	TRBV11-2	CASIRLGTSGSNEQFF	TGTGCCAGCATCCGTTTGGGGACTAGCGGGAGCAATGAGCAGTTCTTC